This T cell receptor (beta chain) stems from a study of T cell responses to AZD1222 COVID-19 vaccine (dated by TCRdb to about 2021). Background for the entire study: AZD1222 recipients given second doses at about 4 weeks or at about 12 weeks were pooled, since spike-specific TCR depth and breadth were not found to differ between the two schedules. A total of 230 to 250 trial participants underwent TCR sequencing, of whom some 210 received two doses of AZD1222 and some 25 received two doses of the MenACWY control vaccine. Trial participants were enrolled into age subgroups of 18-55, 56-69 and 70-plus years, which contained about 150, 28 and 57 TCR-sequenced participants, respectively. Results the study describes overall, beyond this receptor: After two AZD1222 doses, both the breadth and the depth of spike-specific TCRs were significantly higher than at day 0 and than in MenACWY recipients. Because no day 14 peak-response samples were available, the repertoires could be characterized only after the peak T cell response. Vaccine-associated CD4 TCRs spanned the whole spike protein, with dominant responses in regions 160-218 and 743-854. Epitopes outside the regions mutated in the B.1.351 and B.1.1.7 variants were reportedly recognized by nearly half of the unique spike-specific TCRs. In the small 56-69-year group, the increase in depth fell short of significance, most likely because of low power. Only a handful of AZD1222 recipients were SARS-CoV-2 seropositive at baseline, limiting conclusions about previously exposed vaccinees. Participants were mostly white British and included more females than males, and it was suggested by the authors that clonal diversity may have been underestimated.

The CDR3 has 16 amino acids, counting the end cysteine and phenylalanine. The kept DNA is CDR3 alone, 48 bases in frame from the first base. The germline V gene (reference sequence) specifies MNHEY as CDR1 and SMNVEV as CDR2. The junction shows trimming of 2 bases on V and 1 base on J, plus 14 bases between the germline ends. The CDR3 regions of human TCRbeta chains were analyzed by immunosequencing. Turning to the authors' computational methods: TCRs in the repertoires were matched against a reference library of SARS-CoV-2-specific TCRs that had been generated with the MIRA antigen-specificity platform. Breadth was defined as the fraction of unique TCRs that were SARS-CoV-2-associated. Depth was defined as the fraction of total T cells that were SARS-CoV-2-associated. Using the MIRA data, each spike-specific TCR was mapped to the spike region that the TCR reacts to and placed in a CD4 or CD8 class. Log10-transformed breadth and depth values were compared by one-way ANOVA with Sidak's multiple comparisons tests. The immuneACCESS repertoire file appears here via TCRdb, limited to in-frame rearrangements. These files lack a portion of the clones; in checked studies, under half of the deficit traces to unresolved V genes, and the cause of the others is not known. V and J calls and clone size are copied from that table; D and trimming were computed from the DNA. This sample has about 180,000 clones in its table, and about nine tenths of those were observed once. The ten largest clones add up to 2.6% of the sample.

A note on this clone: Its target antigen remains unknown. No clone much larger than this one lies a single base away; base qualities are absent.

The time point label on this specimen signifies: baseline before first vaccination. Samples from vaccinated people were obtained from the UK trials COV001 and COV002, which included a single-blind randomized controlled phase 2/3 trial of AZD1222 (ChAdOx1 nCoV-19) in healthy adults. Trial participant PBMC samples were collected at day 0 and day 28 after the second dose for TCRbeta chain sequencing. Sequencing was performed on peripheral blood, taken on day 0 of AZD1222 vaccination. Rearrangement joined TRBV27 to TRBJ1-1; TRBD1 is a weak D gene call, 5 bases matching. The receptor was derived from an adult in good health. CDR3 loop: CASSLEGLNPNTEAFF. The DNA sequence is TGTGCCAGCAGTTTAGAGGGGTTGAACCCGAACACTGAAGCTTTCTTT.